Presented here are 11 T cell receptor beta chains from one specimen sequenced in a study of identical twins. One entry per CDR3 protein, called by TCRdb with MiXCR from the 5' RACE reads. The data hold hundreds of thousands of distinct CDR3 sequences, with 15% to 20% observed a single time. These data also featured in a second study, about T cells expressing NK-cell markers.

What was sequenced was PBMCs. The receptors were gathered from a woman aged 18-29 years in good health.

V is TRBV6-2 or TRBV6-3 and J is TRBJ2-3; TRBD1 matches at 8 bases. J lost 4 bases, V lost 2 bases, and 5 bases had no gene match. The CDR3 totals 15 residues. The germline gives CDR1 MNHEY, CDR2 SVGEGT. The CDR3 sequence: CASSYADRGPDTQYF. DNA of the CDR3: TGTGCCAGCAGTTACGCCGACAGGGGACCAGATACGCAGTATTTT.

The chain joins TRBV9 to TRBJ2-4; D gene unclear. Per the germline V gene, CDR1 is SGDLS and CDR2 is YYNGEE. The CDR3 has 10 amino acids. Between the trimmed V and J ends, which lost 6 bases and 4 bases, there was a span of 2 bases. The CDR3: CASTKNIQYF. CDR3 bases: TGTGCCAGCACTAAAAACATTCAGTACTTC.

The rearrangement links TRBV12-3 or TRBV12-4 to TRBJ2-3; 7 bases match TRBD1. The CDR3 runs 14 residues. V dropped 6 bases and J dropped 10; count of bases not matched to a gene: 13. In DNA, the CDR3 is TGTGCCAGCAGAACCGGGACAGCCCGCTATCCGCAGTATTTT. This encodes CASRTGTARYPQYF.

DNA for the CDR3: TGTGCCAGCACCCCAGGAAGGGAGGGCAATCAGCCCCAGCATTTT. It codes for CASTPGREGNQPQHF. This chain joins TRBV6-1 and TRBJ1-5, with no clear D. Germline V gives CDR1 MNHNS, CDR2 SASEGT. The CDR3 is made up of 15 amino acids. The ends were cut back, 7 bases at V and 2 bases at J, with 15 bases in the middle.

This clonotype has just a few counts. The V and J genes are TRBV20-1 and TRBJ2-1; 9 bases are shared with TRBD2. The CDR3 is 13 amino acids. Germline V gives CDR1 DFQATT, CDR2 SNEGSKA (reference sequence). J lost 6 bases, V lost 8 bases, and 8 bases had no gene match. CDR3 sequence reads: CSKTSGQINEQFF. The CDR3, as DNA: TGCAGTAAAACTAGCGGGCAAATCAATGAGCAGTTCTTC.

The chain combines TRBV12-3 or TRBV12-4 with TRBJ1-5; no definite D call. V lost 3 bases and J lost 4, with 10 bases in between. The CDR3 extends over 14 amino acids. The CDR3 nucleotides read TGTGCCAGCAGTTTGAAGTTTGGTAATCAGCCCCAGCATTTT. It yields the protein CASSLKFGNQPQHF.

The chain is built from TRBV20-1 and TRBJ2-1; D remains unclear. V was shortened by 4 bases and J by 5 bases, with 6 bases between the two germline ends. CDR3 length equals 11 residues. Germline CDR1 is DFQATT and CDR2 is SNEGSKA (reference sequence). The CDR3 nucleotides are TGCAGTGCTACCATGAACAATGAGCAGTTCTTC. This sequence encodes CSATMNNEQFF.

The sample holds a few counts of this clonotype. The chain joins TRBV5-1 to TRBJ2-1, with TRBD2 matching 13 bases. The V gene's germline CDR1 is SGHRS and CDR2 YFSETQ. The V segment lost 5 bases and the J segment 2 bases; nucleotides outside the gene matches: 4. The CDR3 spans 16 residues. Here the CDR3 reads CASRWGLAGPYNEQFF. The CDR3 region has the DNA TGCGCCAGCAGATGGGGACTAGCGGGACCCTACAATGAGCAGTTCTTC.

This clonotype turned up a few times. This chain uses TRBV4-2 with TRBJ2-3, with TRBD2 as a possible D gene (6 bases). Trimming took 6 bases from V and 2 from J, leaving 18 bases between them. Germline V gives CDR1 LGHNA, CDR2 YNFKEQ. The CDR3 sequence is 16 residues long. As DNA, the CDR3 is TGTGCCAGCAGAACGGGACTTTTCGACCTCACAGATACGCAGTATTTT. This codes for CASRTGLFDLTDTQYF.

The DNA of the CDR3 is TGTGCCAGCAGTTACTCCCAGGGGGGCAATGAGCAGTTCTTC. It is translated as CASSYSQGGNEQFF. The chain recombines TRBV6-5 with TRBJ2-1, with D possibly being TRBD1 (7 bases). V was cut by 0 bases and J by 6 bases, with 9 bases left in between. CDR1 MNHEY and CDR2 SVGAGI come from the germline V gene. CDR3 length: 14 amino acids.

This clonotype was counted ten times or more. The genes are TRBV20-1 and TRBJ2-7; D call uncertain. CDR3 size: 11 residues. Germline V lookup: CDR1 DFQATT, CDR2 SNEGSKA (reference sequence). DNA of the CDR3: TGCAGCGCAACTGGAACCTACGAGCAGTACTTC. This codes for CSATGTYEQYF.